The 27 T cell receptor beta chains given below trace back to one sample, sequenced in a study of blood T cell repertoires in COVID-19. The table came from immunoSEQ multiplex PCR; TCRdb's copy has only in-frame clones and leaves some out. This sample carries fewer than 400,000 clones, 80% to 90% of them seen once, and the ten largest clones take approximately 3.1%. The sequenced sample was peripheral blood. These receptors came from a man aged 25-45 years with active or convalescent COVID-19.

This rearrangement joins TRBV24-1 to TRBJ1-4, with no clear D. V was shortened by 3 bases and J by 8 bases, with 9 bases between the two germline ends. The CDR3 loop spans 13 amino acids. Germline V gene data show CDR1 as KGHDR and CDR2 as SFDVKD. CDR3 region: CATSDISGEKLFF. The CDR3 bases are TGTGCCACCAGTGATATCAGTGGCGAAAAACTGTTTTTT.

CDR3 bases: TGTGCCTGGAGTACGGGGGATTTTAATGAAAAACTGTTTTTT. Encoded protein: CAWSTGDFNEKLFF. This chain connects TRBV30 to TRBJ1-4; D perhaps matches TRBD1 (5 bases). V was clipped by 2 bases and J by 4 bases, with 11 bases between them. Germline assignment: CDR1 GTSNPN and CDR2 SVGIG (reference sequence). The CDR3 is made up of 14 amino acids.

CDR3 in DNA: TGTGCCAGCAGCTTGCCCCCAGGGTTCACTGAAGCTTTCTTT. Protein: CASSLPPGFTEAFF. The chain links TRBV5-8 to TRBJ1-1; D possibly corresponds to TRBD1 (5 bases). CDR1 SGHTS and CDR2 YDEGEE come from the germline V gene. The CDR3 has 14 residues. Trimming took off 1 base at V and 4 bases at J, with 11 bases between the two ends.

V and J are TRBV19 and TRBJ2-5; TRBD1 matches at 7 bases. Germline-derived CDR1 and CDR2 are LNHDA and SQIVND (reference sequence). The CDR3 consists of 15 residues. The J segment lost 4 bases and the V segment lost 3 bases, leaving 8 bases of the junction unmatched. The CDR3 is CASSIHSGQRETQYF. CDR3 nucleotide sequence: TGTGCCAGTAGTATCCATTCGGGACAGCGAGAGACCCAGTACTTC.

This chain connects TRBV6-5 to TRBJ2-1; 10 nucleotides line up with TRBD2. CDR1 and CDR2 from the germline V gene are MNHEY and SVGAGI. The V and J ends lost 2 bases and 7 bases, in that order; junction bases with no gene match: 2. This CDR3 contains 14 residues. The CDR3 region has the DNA TGTGCCAGCAGTTACAGCGGGAGGGTAAATGAGCAGTTCTTC. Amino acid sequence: CASSYSGRVNEQFF.

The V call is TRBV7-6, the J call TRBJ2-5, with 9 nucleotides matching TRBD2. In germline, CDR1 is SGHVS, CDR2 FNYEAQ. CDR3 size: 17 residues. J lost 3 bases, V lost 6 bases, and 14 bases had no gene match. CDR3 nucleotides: TGTGCCAGCAGTTTCACATTAGCGGGGGCCTCGAAAGAGACCCAGTACTTC. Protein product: CASSFTLAGASKETQYF.

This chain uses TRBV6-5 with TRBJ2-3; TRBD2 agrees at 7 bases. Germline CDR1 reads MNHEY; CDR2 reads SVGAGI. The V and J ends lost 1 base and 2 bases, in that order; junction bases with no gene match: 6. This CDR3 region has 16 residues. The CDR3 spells CASSYLVRGTTDTQYF. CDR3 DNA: TGTGCCAGCAGTTACTTGGTGCGGGGGACCACAGATACGCAGTATTTT.

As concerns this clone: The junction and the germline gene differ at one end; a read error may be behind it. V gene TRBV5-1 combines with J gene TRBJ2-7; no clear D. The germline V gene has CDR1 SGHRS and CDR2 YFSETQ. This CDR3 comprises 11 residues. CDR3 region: CASRFGYEQYF. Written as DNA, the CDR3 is TGCGCCAGCCGCTTCGGCTACGAGCAGTACTTC. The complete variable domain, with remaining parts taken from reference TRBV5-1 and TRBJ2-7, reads KAGVTQTPRYLIKTRGQQVTLSCSPISGHRSVSWYQQTPGQGLQFLFEYFSETQRNKGNFPGRFSGRQFSNSRSEMNVSTLELGDSALYLCASRFGYEQYFGPGTRLTVT.

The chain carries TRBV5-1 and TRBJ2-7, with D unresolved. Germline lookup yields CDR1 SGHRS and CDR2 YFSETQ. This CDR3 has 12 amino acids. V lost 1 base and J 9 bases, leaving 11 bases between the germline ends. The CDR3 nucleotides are TGCGCCAGCAGCTTGCGGCCCAGAGGGCAGTACTTC. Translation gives CASSLRPRGQYF.

The CDR3 bases are TGTGCCAGCAGATCCCATACCCAGGGGCGTAACTATGGCTACACCTTC. Its protein product is CASRSHTQGRNYGYTF. J is TRBJ1-2 and V is TRBV27, with a weak D call TRBD1 (6 bases). Germline V CDR1 and CDR2: MNHEY, SMNVEV (reference sequence). This CDR3 region has 16 residues. Trimming cost V 6 bases and J 1 base, with 18 bases left between them.

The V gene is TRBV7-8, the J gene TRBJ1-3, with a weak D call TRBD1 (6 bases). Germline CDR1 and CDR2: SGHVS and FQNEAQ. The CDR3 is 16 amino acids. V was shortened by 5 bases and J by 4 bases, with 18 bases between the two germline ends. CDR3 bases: TGTGCCAGCAGCCCCCTCACAGGGAGACCCGGAAACACCATATATTTT. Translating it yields CASSPLTGRPGNTIYF.

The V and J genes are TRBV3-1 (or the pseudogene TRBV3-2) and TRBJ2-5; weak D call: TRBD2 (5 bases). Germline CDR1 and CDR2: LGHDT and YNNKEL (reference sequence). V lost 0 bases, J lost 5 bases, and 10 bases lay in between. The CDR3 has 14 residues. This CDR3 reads CASSQELTGETQYF. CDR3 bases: TGTGCCAGCAGCCAAGAATTGACGGGGGAGACCCAGTACTTC.

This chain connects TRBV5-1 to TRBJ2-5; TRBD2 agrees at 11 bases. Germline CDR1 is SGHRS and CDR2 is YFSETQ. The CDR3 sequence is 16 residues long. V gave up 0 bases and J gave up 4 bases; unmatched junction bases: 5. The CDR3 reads CASSLVPSGGSETQYF. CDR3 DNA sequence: TGCGCCAGCAGCTTGGTACCTAGCGGGGGGTCAGAGACCCAGTACTTC.

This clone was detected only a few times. The DNA for the CDR3 is TGTGCCTGGAGTAAAGGGGCCGATAGCAATCAGCCCCAGCATTTT. This translates into CAWSKGADSNQPQHF. The J gene is TRBJ1-5, the V gene TRBV30; a possible D gene is TRBD1 (5 bases). Trimming stripped 2 bases from V and 0 bases from J, with 11 bases between. CDR3 length: 15 residues. Germline V CDR1 and CDR2: GTSNPN, SVGIG (reference sequence).

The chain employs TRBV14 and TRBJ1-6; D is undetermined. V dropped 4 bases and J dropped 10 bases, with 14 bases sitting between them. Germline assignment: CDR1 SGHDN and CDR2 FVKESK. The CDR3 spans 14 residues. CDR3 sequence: CASSPTLAGSPLHF. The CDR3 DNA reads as TGTGCCAGCAGCCCGACACTGGCCGGATCACCCCTCCACTTT.

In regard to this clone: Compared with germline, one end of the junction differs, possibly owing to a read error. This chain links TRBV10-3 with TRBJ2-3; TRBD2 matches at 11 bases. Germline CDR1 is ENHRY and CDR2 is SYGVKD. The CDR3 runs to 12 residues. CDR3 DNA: TGTGCCATCAGGATAGCGGGGGGGCCTAAGGATTTT. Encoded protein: CAIRIAGGPKDF.

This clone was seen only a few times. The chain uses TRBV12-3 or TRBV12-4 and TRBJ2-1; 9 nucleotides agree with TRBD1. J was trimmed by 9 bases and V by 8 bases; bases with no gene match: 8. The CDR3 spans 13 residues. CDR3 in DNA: TGTGCCAGCGGCCGGGACAGGGAGGGTGAGCAGTTCTTC. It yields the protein CASGRDREGEQFF.

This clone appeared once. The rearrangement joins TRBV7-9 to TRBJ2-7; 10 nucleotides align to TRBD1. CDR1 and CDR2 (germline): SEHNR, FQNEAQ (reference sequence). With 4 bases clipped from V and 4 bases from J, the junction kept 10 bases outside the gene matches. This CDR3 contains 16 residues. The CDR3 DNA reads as TGTGCCAGCAGCTGGTCCCGGGACAGGGGTGGATACGAGCAGTACTTC. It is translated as CASSWSRDRGGYEQYF. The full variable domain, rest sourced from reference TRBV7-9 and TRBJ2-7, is DTGVSQNPRHKITKRGQNVTFRCDPISEHNRLYWYRQTLGQGPEFLTYFQNEAQLEKSRLLSDRFSAERPKGSFSTLEIQRTEQGDSAMYLCASSWSRDRGGYEQYFGPGTRLTVT.

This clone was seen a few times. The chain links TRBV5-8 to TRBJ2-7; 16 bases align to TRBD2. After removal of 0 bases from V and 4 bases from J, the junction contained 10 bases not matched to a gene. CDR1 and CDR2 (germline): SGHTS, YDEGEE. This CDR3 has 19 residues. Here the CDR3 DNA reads TGTGCCAGCAGCTTGGATCTTGGGACTAGCGGGAGGGCCTTGTACGAGCAGTACTTC. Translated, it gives CASSLDLGTSGRALYEQYF.

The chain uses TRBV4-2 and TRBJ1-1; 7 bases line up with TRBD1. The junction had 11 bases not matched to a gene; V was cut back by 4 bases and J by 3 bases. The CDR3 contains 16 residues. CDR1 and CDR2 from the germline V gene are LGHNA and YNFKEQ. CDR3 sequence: CASSLKGAGDYTEAFF. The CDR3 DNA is TGTGCCAGCAGCCTAAAGGGGGCAGGGGACTACACTGAAGCTTTCTTT.

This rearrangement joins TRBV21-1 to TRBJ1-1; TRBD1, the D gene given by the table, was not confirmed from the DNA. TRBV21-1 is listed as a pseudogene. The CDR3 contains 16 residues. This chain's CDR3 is CASSKRAQGMNTEAFF. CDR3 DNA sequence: TGTGCCAGCAGCAAACGGGCCCAGGGGATGAACACTGAAGCTTTCTTT.

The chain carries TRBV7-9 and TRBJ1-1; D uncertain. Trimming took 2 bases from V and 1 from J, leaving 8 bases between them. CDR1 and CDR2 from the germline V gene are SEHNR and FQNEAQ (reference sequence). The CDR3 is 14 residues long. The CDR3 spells CASSLFSGNTEAFF. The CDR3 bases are TGTGCCAGCAGCTTATTCTCAGGGAACACTGAAGCTTTCTTT.

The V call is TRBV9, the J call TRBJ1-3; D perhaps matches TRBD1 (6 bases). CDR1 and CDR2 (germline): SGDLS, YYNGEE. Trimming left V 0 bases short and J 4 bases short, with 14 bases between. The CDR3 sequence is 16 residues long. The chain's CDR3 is CASSVDFTGIGNTIYF. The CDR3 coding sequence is TGTGCCAGCAGCGTAGATTTTACAGGGATCGGAAACACCATATATTTT.

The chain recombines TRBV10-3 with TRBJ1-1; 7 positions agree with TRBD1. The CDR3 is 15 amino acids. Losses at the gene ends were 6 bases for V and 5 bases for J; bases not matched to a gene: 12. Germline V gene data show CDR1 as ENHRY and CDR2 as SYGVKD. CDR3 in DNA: TGTGCCATCAGAACCTTAGGGGGCAGGGAGACTGAAGCTTTCTTT. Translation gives CAIRTLGGRETEAFF.

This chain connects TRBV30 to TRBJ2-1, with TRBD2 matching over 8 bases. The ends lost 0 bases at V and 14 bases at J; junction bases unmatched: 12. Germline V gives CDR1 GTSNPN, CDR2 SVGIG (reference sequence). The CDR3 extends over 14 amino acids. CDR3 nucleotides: TGTGCCTGGAGTGTACATCGGGAGGGGGTGAGCGAGTTCTTC. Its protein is CAWSVHREGVSEFF.

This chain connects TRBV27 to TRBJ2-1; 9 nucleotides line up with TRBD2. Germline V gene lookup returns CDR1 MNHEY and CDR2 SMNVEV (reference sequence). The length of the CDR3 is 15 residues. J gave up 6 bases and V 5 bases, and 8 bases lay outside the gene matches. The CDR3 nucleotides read TGTGCCAGCAGTCCCCAACTAGCGGGCCCCAATGAGCAGTTCTTC. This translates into CASSPQLAGPNEQFF.

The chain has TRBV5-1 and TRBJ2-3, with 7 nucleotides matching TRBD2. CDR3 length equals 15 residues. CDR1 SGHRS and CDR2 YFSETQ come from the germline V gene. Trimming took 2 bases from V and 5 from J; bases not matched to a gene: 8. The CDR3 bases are TGCGCCAGCAGCTTTTCGGGAGGCCCGAAAGATACGCAGTATTTT. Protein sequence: CASSFSGGPKDTQYF.